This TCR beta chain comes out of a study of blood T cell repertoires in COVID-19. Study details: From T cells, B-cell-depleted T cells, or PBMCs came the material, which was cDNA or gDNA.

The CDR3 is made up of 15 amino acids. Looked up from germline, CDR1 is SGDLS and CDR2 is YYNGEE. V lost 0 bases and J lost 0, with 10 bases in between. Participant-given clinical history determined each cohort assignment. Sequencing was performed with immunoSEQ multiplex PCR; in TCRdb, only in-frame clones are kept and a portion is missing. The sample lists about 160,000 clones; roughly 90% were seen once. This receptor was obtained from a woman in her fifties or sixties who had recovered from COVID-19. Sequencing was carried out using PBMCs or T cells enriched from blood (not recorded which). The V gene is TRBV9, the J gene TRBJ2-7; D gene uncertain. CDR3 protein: CASSVAGLSSYEQYF. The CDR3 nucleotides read TGTGCCAGCAGCGTAGCTGGGCTTAGCTCCTACGAGCAGTACTTC.